The present T cell receptor (beta chain) was sequenced within a study of blood T cell repertoires in COVID-19. Overall study context: COVID-19 samples collected from the United States, Italy and Spain covered acute and convalescent phases. Sources were T cells, B-cell-depleted T cells, or PBMCs; the material itself was cDNA or gDNA.

Original handling: Counts of nucleated cells, estimated from reference gene primer amplification, were obtained. Assay: immunoSEQ multiplex PCR; the TCRdb copy retains only in-frame clones and omits some. V, J and clone size derive from that table, while D and trimming were established from the DNA sequence. This sample carries under 300,000 clones, around 86% of them seen once, and the ten largest clones take approximately 12%. This CDR3 region has 15 residues. CDR1 MDHEN and CDR2 SYDVKM come from the germline V gene. The J segment lost 5 bases and the V segment lost 8 bases, leaving 10 bases of the junction unmatched.

The source of this sequence is a human donor in a cohort sampled during active COVID-19. The rearrangement links TRBV28 to TRBJ2-7; 12 bases are a match to TRBD2. Sequencing was carried out using peripheral blood. CDR3 nucleotides: TGTGCCAGCGAGAGACTAGCGGGAGTCGTCAACGAGCAGTACTTC. Encoded protein: CASERLAGVVNEQYF.